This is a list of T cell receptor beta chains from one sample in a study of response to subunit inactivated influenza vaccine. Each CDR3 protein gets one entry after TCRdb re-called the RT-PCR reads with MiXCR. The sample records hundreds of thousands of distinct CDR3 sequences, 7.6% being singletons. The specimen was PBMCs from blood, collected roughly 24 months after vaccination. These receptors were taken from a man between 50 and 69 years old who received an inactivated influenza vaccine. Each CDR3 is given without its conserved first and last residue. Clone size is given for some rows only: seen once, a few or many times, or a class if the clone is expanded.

CDR3aa: ASSTGSGNTIY; v_gene: TRBV19; j_gene: TRBJ1-3; abundance: many
CDR3aa: ASSQDPGSTDTQY; v_gene: TRBV4-1; j_gene: TRBJ2-3; abundance: many
CDR3aa: ASSLGGIYEQY; v_gene: TRBV5-1; j_gene: TRBJ2-7; abundance: many
CDR3aa: ASRPGTSGQYEQY; v_gene: TRBV2; j_gene: TRBJ2-7; abundance: .
CDR3aa: ASSFPDSYNSPLH; v_gene: TRBV28; j_gene: TRBJ1-6; abundance: many
CDR3aa: ASSRLRGTSGTSGELF; v_gene: TRBV11-1; j_gene: TRBJ2-2; abundance: .
CDR3aa: ASSFKPTTEQF; v_gene: TRBV5-1; j_gene: TRBJ2-1; abundance: few
CDR3aa: ASSQFRAYGYT; v_gene: TRBV16; j_gene: TRBJ1-2; abundance: few
CDR3aa: ASSYGSGEETQY; v_gene: TRBV6-2/TRBV6-3; j_gene: TRBJ2-5; abundance: .
CDR3aa: AISASGTGDSYEQY; v_gene: TRBV10-3; j_gene: TRBJ2-7; abundance: .
CDR3aa: ASSYGRVANYGYT; v_gene: TRBV6-2/TRBV6-3; j_gene: TRBJ1-2; abundance: .
CDR3aa: SARDRTGRSYGYT; v_gene: TRBV20-1; j_gene: TRBJ1-2; abundance: .
CDR3aa: ASSGTGPPASYNEQF; v_gene: TRBV12-3/TRBV12-4; j_gene: TRBJ2-1; abundance: few
CDR3aa: ASSETPNNEQF; v_gene: TRBV28; j_gene: TRBJ2-1; abundance: many
CDR3aa: ASSKVASGGPDTQY; v_gene: TRBV21-1; j_gene: TRBJ2-3; abundance: few
CDR3aa: ASSTRFAGVVNEQF; v_gene: TRBV7-9; j_gene: TRBJ2-1; abundance: many
CDR3aa: ASSWGLAGKYEQY; v_gene: TRBV28; j_gene: TRBJ2-7; abundance: many
CDR3aa: ASSRRTSGEQY; v_gene: TRBV5-1; j_gene: TRBJ2-7; abundance: many
CDR3aa: ASSNRDSSREQF; v_gene: TRBV7-2; j_gene: TRBJ2-1; abundance: few
CDR3aa: ASSRGEFGYT; v_gene: TRBV28; j_gene: TRBJ1-2; abundance: .
CDR3aa: ASNPIAGGFNEQF; v_gene: TRBV7-9; j_gene: TRBJ2-1; abundance: .
CDR3aa: ASSESQGTYEQY; v_gene: TRBV25-1; j_gene: TRBJ2-7; abundance: few
CDR3aa: ASSQERLRGGRSYEQY; v_gene: TRBV4-2; j_gene: TRBJ2-7; abundance: many
CDR3aa: ASSMTSLDTGELF; v_gene: TRBV28; j_gene: TRBJ2-2; abundance: .
CDR3aa: ASGDIYMNTEAF; v_gene: TRBV12-3/TRBV12-4; j_gene: TRBJ1-1; abundance: few
CDR3aa: ATEGQLNTGELF; v_gene: TRBV10-3; j_gene: TRBJ2-2; abundance: few
CDR3aa: ASSLIGGNTDTQY; v_gene: TRBV11-2; j_gene: TRBJ2-3; abundance: many
CDR3aa: ASSWDRGTNTGELF; v_gene: TRBV7-9; j_gene: TRBJ2-2; abundance: few
CDR3aa: ASSISGGETQY; v_gene: TRBV4-3; j_gene: TRBJ2-5; abundance: few
CDR3aa: ASRAPAGAGNGYT; v_gene: TRBV6-1; j_gene: TRBJ1-2; abundance: few
CDR3aa: ASSYSRTGGVEAF; v_gene: TRBV6-5; j_gene: TRBJ1-1; abundance: many
CDR3aa: ASSLGLEDGYT; v_gene: TRBV7-9; j_gene: TRBJ1-2; abundance: .
CDR3aa: SARDWQGDQPQH; v_gene: TRBV20-1; j_gene: TRBJ1-5; abundance: .
CDR3aa: ASSRGQGGRTQY; v_gene: TRBV4-1; j_gene: TRBJ2-3; abundance: .
CDR3aa: ASSSAGLAGDIAAYEQY; v_gene: TRBV5-1; j_gene: TRBJ2-7; abundance: few
CDR3aa: ASSAGGRGELF; v_gene: TRBV7-9; j_gene: TRBJ2-2; abundance: many
CDR3aa: ASSLEVTGGRNTIY; v_gene: TRBV5-1; j_gene: TRBJ1-3; abundance: .
CDR3aa: ASSFPGLRSGELF; v_gene: TRBV12-3/TRBV12-4; j_gene: TRBJ2-2; abundance: few
CDR3aa: ASSLAPAGNTGELF; v_gene: TRBV7-6; j_gene: TRBJ2-2; abundance: .
CDR3aa: ASSLVPDRALEAF; v_gene: TRBV7-9; j_gene: TRBJ1-1; abundance: few
CDR3aa: SVEPDRGTQY; v_gene: TRBV29-1; j_gene: TRBJ2-5; abundance: few
CDR3aa: ASSLGGTSGTDTQY; v_gene: TRBV5-5; j_gene: TRBJ2-3; abundance: many
CDR3aa: ASSIGGANYEQY; v_gene: TRBV3-1; j_gene: TRBJ2-7; abundance: many
CDR3aa: ASSYGQDINYGYT; v_gene: TRBV6-5; j_gene: TRBJ1-2; abundance: .
CDR3aa: SAKGQGGAGELF; v_gene: TRBV20-1; j_gene: TRBJ2-2; abundance: few
CDR3aa: ASSSLVSDEQY; v_gene: TRBV5-5; j_gene: TRBJ2-7; abundance: few
CDR3aa: ATSDLLDTQY; v_gene: TRBV24-1; j_gene: TRBJ2-3; abundance: .
CDR3aa: SARVGLAGVNEQF; v_gene: TRBV20-1; j_gene: TRBJ2-1; abundance: .
CDR3aa: AISGTSGTSYNEQF; v_gene: TRBV10-3; j_gene: TRBJ2-1; abundance: .
CDR3aa: ASSLLSLRTDTQY; v_gene: TRBV28; j_gene: TRBJ2-3; abundance: few
CDR3aa: SAPWGSGQETQY; v_gene: TRBV20-1; j_gene: TRBJ2-5; abundance: many
CDR3aa: SATRGDDIYSEQF; v_gene: TRBV20-1; j_gene: TRBJ2-1; abundance: .
CDR3aa: TSSQILRQTLH; v_gene: TRBV4-1; j_gene: TRBJ1-6; abundance: .
CDR3aa: ASSLVGYSYEQY; v_gene: TRBV7-2; j_gene: TRBJ2-7; abundance: many
CDR3aa: ASIRDGGNTIY; v_gene: TRBV2; j_gene: TRBJ1-3; abundance: .
CDR3aa: DSSLGGVGDTQY; v_gene: TRBV7-8; j_gene: TRBJ2-3; abundance: .
CDR3aa: ASSSRGGNQPQH; v_gene: TRBV12-3/TRBV12-4; j_gene: TRBJ1-5; abundance: many
CDR3aa: ASSQDPTAQETQY; v_gene: TRBV4-1; j_gene: TRBJ2-5; abundance: few
CDR3aa: ASSPGVGLNQPQH; v_gene: TRBV2; j_gene: TRBJ1-5; abundance: .
CDR3aa: ASSHSGTSVGDGELF; v_gene: TRBV3-1; j_gene: TRBJ2-2; abundance: many